These 30 T cell receptor beta chains came from one sample sequenced in a study of response to subunit inactivated influenza vaccine listed by TCRdb under 2018. Libraries were made using RT-PCR. The listed sequencing device is Illumina HiSeq 2500. Using fastp at Q25 and MiXCR, TCRdb reprocessed the public reads and kept productive beta chains. Each CDR3 protein appears once, grouped with its most common genes and DNA. The sample has 750,000 to 850,000 distinct CDR3 sequences on record, approximately 17% of them singletons. The ten largest account for approximately 11% of the sample. The sequencing here drew on PBMCs from blood, taken 4 to 6 days after vaccination. These receptors were taken from a man in his forties or fifties who received an inactivated influenza vaccine. Donor details come from another sample of the same person, matched by shared clones.

This CDR3 reads CASGGLAGGQSEQFF. The CDR3 DNA follows: TGTGCCAGCGGAGGGCTAGCGGGGGGGCAGAGTGAGCAGTTCTTC. This rearrangement joins TRBV7-8 to TRBJ2-1; 12 positions match TRBD2. CDR1 is SGHVS and CDR2 is FQNEAQ in the germline V gene. The CDR3 length is 15 residues. V shed 8 bases and J 9 bases; nucleotides not matched to a gene: 11.

The chain recombines TRBV5-1 with TRBJ1-6; no clear D gene. V lost 4 bases and J lost 9, with 17 bases in between. CDR3 length: 15 amino acids. The V gene's germline CDR1 is SGHRS and CDR2 YFSETQ. The CDR3 DNA reads as TGCGCCAGCAGCCCCTGGGCGGGGAATGGTTCACCCCTCCACTTT. It specifies CASSPWAGNGSPLHF.

This clonotype has just a few counts. V gene TRBV2 combines with J gene TRBJ1-1, with a tentative D call TRBD1 (6 bases). Trimming stripped 3 bases from V and 1 base from J, with 12 bases between. The CDR3 runs 15 residues. Germline V gene data show CDR1 as SNHLY and CDR2 as FYNNEI. In nucleotides, the CDR3 is TGTGCCAGCAGTGATCAGGGGTCGCAGAACACTGAAGCTTTCTTT. This encodes CASSDQGSQNTEAFF.

The J gene is TRBJ2-3, the V gene TRBV18; D gene ambiguous. Trimming removed 0 bases at V and 0 bases at J, with 16 bases between. CDR1 and CDR2 from the germline V gene are KGHSH and LQKENI. This CDR3 is 18 amino acids long. The CDR3 here is CASSPPRSGRSSTDTQYF. CDR3 coding DNA: TGTGCCAGCTCACCACCTAGGTCCGGACGATCTAGCACAGATACGCAGTATTTT.

The chain carries TRBV6-5 and TRBJ2-7, with 9 bases fitting TRBD2. Germline CDR1 reads MNHEY; CDR2 reads SVGAGI. The CDR3 is 14 residues long. V lost 8 bases and J lost 2; bases outside the gene matches: 7. The CDR3 protein is CASVSLAGPYEQYF. The CDR3, as DNA: TGTGCCAGCGTTAGCCTAGCGGGGCCCTACGAGCAGTACTTC.

This clonotype was observed a few times. V and J are TRBV6-2 or TRBV6-3 and TRBJ2-7, with TRBD2 identical over 13 bases. This CDR3 is built from 17 residues. V lost 6 bases to trimming and J lost 3 bases; unmatched junction nucleotides: 11. Germline lookup yields CDR1 MNHEY and CDR2 SVGEGT. The CDR3 DNA reads as TGTGCCAGCAGCCCAGGACTAGCGGGAGCCTTCTTCTACGAGCAGTACTTC. Protein: CASSPGLAGAFFYEQYF.

This clonotype was detected only a few times. The chain employs TRBV6-2 or TRBV6-3 and TRBJ1-1, with 7 bases aligning to TRBD1. Looked up from germline, CDR1 is MNHEY and CDR2 is SVGEGT. V dropped 0 bases and J dropped 0; count of bases not matched to a gene: 13. The CDR3 contains 19 residues. The CDR3 DNA reads TGTGCCAGCAGTTACTCGTTAGGACAGGCCTCCAATATGAACACTGAAGCTTTCTTT. Its translation is CASSYSLGQASNMNTEAFF.

The rearrangement uses TRBV6-1 and TRBJ2-7; weak D call: TRBD2 (6 bases). The CDR3 runs to 15 residues. V was trimmed by 5 bases and J by 3 bases, leaving 17 bases between them. Germline CDR1 and CDR2: MNHNS and SASEGT. The CDR3 here is CASSLGGDGIYEQYF. Here the CDR3 DNA reads TGTGCCAGCAGTCTAGGAGGGGATGGTATCTACGAGCAGTACTTC.

The gene calls are TRBV24-1 and TRBJ2-1, with TRBD1 as a possible D gene (6 bases). Trimming shortened V by 9 bases and J by 7 bases, and 15 bases separated the two germline ends. This CDR3 has 13 amino acids. Germline CDR1 and CDR2: KGHDR and SFDVKD. The chain's CDR3 is CATEQGTLNEQFF. In DNA, the CDR3 is TGTGCCACCGAACAGGGAACTTTAAATGAGCAGTTCTTC.

The chain carries TRBV6-1 and TRBJ2-2; D is perhaps TRBD2 (6 bases). The V and J ends lost 7 bases and 4 bases respectively, with 22 bases between them. Looked up from germline, CDR1 is MNHNS and CDR2 is SASEGT. The CDR3 sequence is 17 residues long. The CDR3: CASTMHTSFLGTGELFF. CDR3 DNA sequence: TGTGCCAGCACGATGCATACTAGCTTTCTTGGCACCGGGGAGCTGTTTTTT.

The rearrangement joins TRBV7-9 to TRBJ2-7, with a weak D call TRBD2 (7 bases). There are 13 residues in the CDR3. The germline V gene has CDR1 SEHNR and CDR2 FQNEAQ (reference sequence). V lost 8 bases, J lost 0 bases, and 11 bases lay in between. The chain's CDR3 is CASWGGPSYEQYF. CDR3 sequence (DNA): TGTGCCAGCTGGGGGGGGCCCTCCTACGAGCAGTACTTC.

Many counts were recorded for this clonotype. This chain links TRBV20-1 with TRBJ2-7, with 14 bases fitting TRBD2. The CDR3 has 15 amino acids. Germline V lookup: CDR1 DFQATT, CDR2 SNEGSKA (reference sequence). After removal of 1 base from V and 4 bases from J, the junction contained 3 bases not matched to a gene. In DNA, the CDR3 is TGCAGTGCTAGAGGACTAGCGGGAGGGACTTACGAGCAGTACTTC. Encoded protein: CSARGLAGGTYEQYF.

This clonotype showed up just a few times. The chain recombines TRBV29-1 with TRBJ1-1; 9 bases match TRBD1. Trimming removed 7 bases from V and 1 base from J; junction bases left unmatched: 4. Germline CDR1 reads SQVTM; CDR2 reads ANQGSEA. CDR3 length equals 13 residues. CDR3 residues: CSARDRENTEAFF. For the CDR3, the DNA is TGCAGCGCCCGGGACAGGGAGAACACTGAAGCTTTCTTT. The variable domain in full, with the rest retrieved from reference TRBV29-1 and TRBJ1-1, is SAVISQKPSRDICQRGTSLTIQCQVDSQVTMMFWYRQQPGQSLTLIATANQGSEATYESGFVIDKFPISRPNLTFSTLTVSNMSPEDSSIYLCSARDRENTEAFFGQGTRLTVV.

This clonotype was counted between two and nine times. The V call is TRBV5-1, the J call TRBJ2-2; D is unresolved. The V end was cut by 3 bases, the J end by 3 bases, with 12 bases between. There are 15 residues in the CDR3. CDR1 is SGHRS and CDR2 is YFSETQ in the germline V gene. The DNA of the CDR3 is TGCGCCAGCAGCTGGTCCCGTGGAGACACCGGGGAGCTGTTTTTT. Protein: CASSWSRGDTGELFF.

This clonotype was seen a few times. This chain uses TRBV11-2 with TRBJ2-1; possibly TRBD1 for D (5 bases). The length of the CDR3 is 17 residues. With 1 base removed from V and 4 bases from J, the gap between germline ends came to 17 bases. Germline lookup yields CDR1 SGHAT and CDR2 FQNNGV. CDR3 region: CASSLGQSSSRYNEQFF. Here the CDR3 DNA reads TGTGCCAGCAGCTTAGGACAGTCCAGTTCCCGTTACAATGAGCAGTTCTTC.

V gene TRBV7-2 combines with J gene TRBJ2-1; 8 bases align to TRBD1. J gave up 4 bases and V 5 bases, and 7 bases lay outside the gene matches. CDR1 is SGHTA, CDR2 FQGNSA, per germline. The CDR3 covers 15 residues. The CDR3 sequence is CASSPRGTGYNEQFF. As DNA, the CDR3 is TGTGCCAGCAGCCCCCGAGGGACAGGATACAATGAGCAGTTCTTC. Using reference TRBV7-2 and TRBJ2-1 for the parts outside the CDR3, the full variable domain is GAGVSQSPSNKVTEKGKDVELRCDPISGHTALYWYRQSLGQGLEFLIYFQGNSAPDKSGLPSDRFSAERTGGSVSTLTIQRTQQEDSAVYLCASSPRGTGYNEQFFGPGTRLTVL.

The J gene is TRBJ2-1, the V gene TRBV20-1; 11 nucleotides align to TRBD1. Trimming took 4 bases from V and 5 from J; bases not matched to a gene: 7. This CDR3 spans 15 amino acids. The germline V gene has CDR1 DFQATT and CDR2 SNEGSKA (reference sequence). As DNA, the CDR3 is TGCAGTGCTAATACCGGGACAGGGGGAAACAATGAGCAGTTCTTC. Its protein is CSANTGTGGNNEQFF.

At least ten counts were recorded for this clonotype. The genes are TRBV20-1 and TRBJ2-7, with D tentatively TRBD1 (6 bases). The ends were cut back, 5 bases at V and 0 bases at J, with 11 bases in the middle. Germline-derived CDR1 and CDR2 are DFQATT and SNEGSKA (reference sequence). The CDR3 length is 13 residues. The CDR3 protein is CSADEDSSYEQYF. The CDR3 nucleotides read TGCAGTGCTGATGAGGACAGCTCCTACGAGCAGTACTTC.

V is TRBV9 and J is TRBJ2-2; 9 bases are shared with TRBD1. From germline, CDR1 is SGDLS and CDR2 YYNGEE. The CDR3 has 14 residues. V was clipped by 5 bases and J by 7 bases; unmatched bases: 6. CDR3 DNA: TGTGCCAGCAGTAAACAGGGGGCAGGCGGGGAGCTGTTTTTT. It codes for CASSKQGAGGELFF.

The V and J genes are TRBV5-6 and TRBJ2-7; D unclear. This CDR3 is built from 13 residues. V shed 7 bases and J shed 2 bases, with 13 bases lying between them. CDR1 and CDR2 (germline): SGHDT, YYEEEE. In DNA form, the CDR3 reads TGTGCCAGCGGCCCCGGGCTACCCTACGAGCAGTACTTC. Translation: CASGPGLPYEQYF.

This rearrangement joins TRBV7-2 to TRBJ1-3; the D gene is possibly TRBD1 (5 bases). V lost 3 bases and J lost 8, with 11 bases in between. CDR3 length: 13 residues. Germline V lookup: CDR1 SGHTA, CDR2 FQGNSA. CDR3 bases: TGTGCCAGCAGCTTGACAGTCGTCCACACCATATATTTT. Protein product: CASSLTVVHTIYF.

This clonotype was picked up a small number of times. The chain couples TRBV20-1 to TRBJ2-1; 7 bases are shared with TRBD1. J was trimmed by 8 bases and V by 8 bases; bases with no gene match: 9. The CDR3 consists of 12 residues. The V gene's germline CDR1 is DFQATT and CDR2 SNEGSKA (reference sequence). The CDR3 coding sequence is TGCAGTCAAAGGGGGCTCGTATATGAGCAGTTCTTC. This translates into CSQRGLVYEQFF.

The sample holds a few counts of this clonotype. This CDR3 reads CASSFGREQFF. CDR3 sequence (DNA): TGCGCCAGCAGCTTCGGACGTGAGCAGTTCTTC. This sequence joins TRBV5-1 and TRBJ2-1, with D unresolved. CDR1 SGHRS and CDR2 YFSETQ come from the germline V gene. V was cut by 2 bases and J by 9 bases, with 6 bases left in between. This CDR3 comprises 11 residues.

The chain joins TRBV24-1 to TRBJ2-5; 8 bases line up with TRBD1. V was clipped by 4 bases and J by 6 bases; unmatched bases: 9. CDR3 length: 15 residues. Germline V gene data show CDR1 as KGHDR and CDR2 as SFDVKD. CDR3 region: CATSDPGTGTKTQYF. Written as DNA, the CDR3 is TGTGCCACCAGTGACCCCGGGACAGGAACTAAGACCCAGTACTTC.

This clonotype was seen only a few times. The chain has TRBV5-1 and TRBJ2-7; D might be TRBD1 (6 bases). CDR1 and CDR2 from the germline V gene are SGHRS and YFSETQ. Trimming removed 3 bases from V and 2 bases from J, with 12 bases in between. This CDR3 is 14 amino acids long. For the CDR3, the DNA is TGCGCCAGCAGCTCTAGACAGGTTCCCTACGAGCAGTACTTC. It codes for CASSSRQVPYEQYF.

The gene calls are TRBV29-1 and TRBJ2-7; 7 nucleotides line up with TRBD1. V shed 0 bases, J shed 7 bases, and the junction held 15 bases outside the gene matches. CDR1 is SQVTM and CDR2 is ANQGSEA in the germline V gene. This CDR3 is built from 16 residues. The CDR3 DNA sequence: TGCAGCGTTGAAGAAGAGACAGGGTCGGATGTTGGAGAGCAGTACTTC. Translating gives CSVEEETGSDVGEQYF.

This clonotype has more than one count but fewer than ten. The V and J genes are TRBV19 and TRBJ2-6; D gene ambiguous. CDR3 length: 16 residues. The V gene's germline CDR1 is LNHDA and CDR2 SQIVND (reference sequence). Trimming removed 1 base from V and 3 bases from J, with 10 bases in between. The CDR3 spells CASSIGLGGGANVLTF. DNA for the CDR3: TGTGCCAGTAGTATAGGCCTTGGTGGTGGGGCCAACGTCCTGACTTTC.

The rearrangement links TRBV10-3 to TRBJ2-2; tentative D call: TRBD1 (5 bases). Trimming pared 2 bases from V and 5 bases from J, leaving 12 bases between. The germline V gene has CDR1 ENHRY and CDR2 SYGVKD. The CDR3 totals 15 residues. Here the CDR3 DNA reads TGTGCCATCAGTGAGCCAACAAGGGGAACCGGGGAGCTGTTTTTT. Translating it yields CAISEPTRGTGELFF.

The rearrangement links TRBV30 to TRBJ2-2; D gene unclear. The CDR3 is 15 amino acids. V was cut by 0 bases and J by 3 bases, with 11 bases left in between. Germline assignment: CDR1 GTSNPN and CDR2 SVGIG (reference sequence). The CDR3 region is CAWSVLGFYTGELFF. CDR3 nucleotide sequence: TGTGCCTGGAGTGTACTTGGGTTCTACACCGGGGAGCTGTTTTTT.

This clonotype occurred many times. This chain joins TRBV29-1 and TRBJ2-2, with 8 bases aligning to TRBD1. The CDR3 runs 13 residues. CDR1 is SQVTM, CDR2 ANQGSEA, per germline. V shed 6 bases and J 4 bases; nucleotides not matched to a gene: 4. Written as DNA, the CDR3 is TGCAGCGTGACAGGGGTTGGCACCGGGGAGCTGTTTTTT. Amino acid sequence: CSVTGVGTGELFF.